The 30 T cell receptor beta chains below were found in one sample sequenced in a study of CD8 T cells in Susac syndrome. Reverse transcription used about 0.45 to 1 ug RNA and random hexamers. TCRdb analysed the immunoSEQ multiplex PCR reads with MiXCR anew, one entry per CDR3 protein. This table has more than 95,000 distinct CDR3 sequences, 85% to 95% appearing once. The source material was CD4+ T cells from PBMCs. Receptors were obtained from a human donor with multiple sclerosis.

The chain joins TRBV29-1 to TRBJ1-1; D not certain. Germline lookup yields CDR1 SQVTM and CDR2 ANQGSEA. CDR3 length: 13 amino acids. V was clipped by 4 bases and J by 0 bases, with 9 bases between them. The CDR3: CSVVKTVNTEAFF. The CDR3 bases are TGCAGCGTTGTAAAGACGGTGAACACTGAAGCTTTCTTT. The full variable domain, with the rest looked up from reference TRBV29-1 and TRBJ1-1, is SAVISQKPSRDICQRGTSLTIQCQVDSQVTMMFWYRQQPGQSLTLIATANQGSEATYESGFVIDKFPISRPNLTFSTLTVSNMSPEDSSIYLCSVVKTVNTEAFFGQGTRLTVV.

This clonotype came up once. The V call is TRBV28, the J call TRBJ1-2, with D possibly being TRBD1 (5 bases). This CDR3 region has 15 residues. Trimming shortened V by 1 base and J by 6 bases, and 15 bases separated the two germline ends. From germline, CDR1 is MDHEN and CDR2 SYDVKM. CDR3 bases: TGTGCCAGCAGTTTATACGTAGGACACGGAAATGGCTACACCTTC. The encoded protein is CASSLYVGHGNGYTF.

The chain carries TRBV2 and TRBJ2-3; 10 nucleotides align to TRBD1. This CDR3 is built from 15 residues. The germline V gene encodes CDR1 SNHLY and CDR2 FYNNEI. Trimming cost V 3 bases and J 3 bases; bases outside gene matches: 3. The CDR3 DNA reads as TGTGCCAGCAGTGATGAGGGACAGGGGACAGATACGCAGTATTTT. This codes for CASSDEGQGTDTQYF. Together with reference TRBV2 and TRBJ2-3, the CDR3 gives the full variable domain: EPEVTQTPSHQVTQMGQEVILRCVPISNHLYFYWYRQILGQKVEFLVSFYNNEISEKSEIFDDQFSVERPDGSNFTLKIRSTKLEDSAMYFCASSDEGQGTDTQYFGPGTRLTVL.

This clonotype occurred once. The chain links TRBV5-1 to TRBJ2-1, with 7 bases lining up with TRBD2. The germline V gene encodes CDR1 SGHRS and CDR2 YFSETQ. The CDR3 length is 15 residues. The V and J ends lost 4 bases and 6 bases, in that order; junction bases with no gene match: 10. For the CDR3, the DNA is TGCGCCAGCAGCCTGGGTCAGGGAGGGATCAATGAGCAGTTCTTC. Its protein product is CASSLGQGGINEQFF.

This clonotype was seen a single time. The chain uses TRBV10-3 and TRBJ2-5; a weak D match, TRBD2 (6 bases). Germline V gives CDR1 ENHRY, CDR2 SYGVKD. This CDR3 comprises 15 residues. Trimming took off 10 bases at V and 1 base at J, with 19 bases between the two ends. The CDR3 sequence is CATSRGTGSQETQYF. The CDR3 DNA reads TGTGCCACCTCCCGGGGGACTGGAAGCCAAGAGACCCAGTACTTC.

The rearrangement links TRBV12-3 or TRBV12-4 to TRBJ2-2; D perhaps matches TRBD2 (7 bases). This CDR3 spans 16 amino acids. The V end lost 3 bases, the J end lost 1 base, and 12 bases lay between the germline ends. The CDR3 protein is CASSFGGPVNTGELFF. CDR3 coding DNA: TGTGCCAGCAGTTTCGGGGGGCCGGTGAACACCGGGGAGCTGTTTTTT.

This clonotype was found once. CDR3 loop: CAISRDEDAEAFF. The CDR3 coding sequence is TGTGCCATCAGTCGTGACGAGGATGCTGAAGCTTTCTTT. The V gene is TRBV10-3, the J gene TRBJ1-1; no clear D gene. The CDR3 extends over 13 amino acids. V was shortened by 5 bases and J by 6 bases, with 13 bases between the two germline ends. Germline assignment: CDR1 ENHRY and CDR2 SYGVKD.

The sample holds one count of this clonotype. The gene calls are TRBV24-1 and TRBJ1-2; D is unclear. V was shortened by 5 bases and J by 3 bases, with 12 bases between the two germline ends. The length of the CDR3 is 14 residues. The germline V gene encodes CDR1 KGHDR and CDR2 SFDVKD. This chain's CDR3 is CATSGTVDDYGYTF. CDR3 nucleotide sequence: TGTGCCACCAGTGGCACGGTGGATGACTATGGCTACACCTTC.

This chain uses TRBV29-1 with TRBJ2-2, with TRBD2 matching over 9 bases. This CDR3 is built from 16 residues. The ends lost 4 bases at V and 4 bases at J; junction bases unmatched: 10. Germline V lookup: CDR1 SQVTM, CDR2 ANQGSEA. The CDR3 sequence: CSVGPAGGLLTGELFF. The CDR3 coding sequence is TGCAGCGTTGGACCAGCGGGGGGCCTCCTCACCGGGGAGCTGTTTTTT.

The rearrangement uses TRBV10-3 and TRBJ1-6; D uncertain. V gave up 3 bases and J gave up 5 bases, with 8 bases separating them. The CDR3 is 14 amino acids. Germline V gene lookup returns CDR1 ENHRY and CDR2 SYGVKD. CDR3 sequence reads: CAISDQRDNSPLHF. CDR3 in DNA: TGTGCCATCAGTGACCAGAGGGATAATTCACCCCTCCACTTT.

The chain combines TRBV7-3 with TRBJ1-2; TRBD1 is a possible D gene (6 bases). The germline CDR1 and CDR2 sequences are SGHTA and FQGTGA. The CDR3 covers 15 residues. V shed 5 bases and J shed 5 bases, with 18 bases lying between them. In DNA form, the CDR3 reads TGTGCCAGCAGCCTCGAGGGGGGGTTAATGTATGGCTACACCTTC. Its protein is CASSLEGGLMYGYTF.

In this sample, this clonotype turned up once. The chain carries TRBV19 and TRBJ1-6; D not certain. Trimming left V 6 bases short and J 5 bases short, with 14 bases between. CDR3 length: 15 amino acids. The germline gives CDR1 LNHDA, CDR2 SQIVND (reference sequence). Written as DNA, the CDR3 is TGTGCCAGTAGGCCCGGAGACACGAATAATTCACCCCTCCACTTT. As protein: CASRPGDTNNSPLHF.

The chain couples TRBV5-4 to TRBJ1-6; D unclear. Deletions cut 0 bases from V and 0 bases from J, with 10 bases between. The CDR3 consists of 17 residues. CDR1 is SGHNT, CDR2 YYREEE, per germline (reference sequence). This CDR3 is CASSLVAESSYNSPLHF. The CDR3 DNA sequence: TGTGCCAGCAGCTTGGTTGCAGAGAGCTCCTATAATTCACCCCTCCACTTT.

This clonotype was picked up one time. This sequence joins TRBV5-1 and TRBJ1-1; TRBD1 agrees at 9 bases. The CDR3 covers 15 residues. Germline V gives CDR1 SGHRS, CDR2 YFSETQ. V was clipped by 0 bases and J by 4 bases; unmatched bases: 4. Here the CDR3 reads CASSLGDRVSTEAFF. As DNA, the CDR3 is TGCGCCAGCAGCTTGGGGGACAGGGTGAGCACTGAAGCTTTCTTT.

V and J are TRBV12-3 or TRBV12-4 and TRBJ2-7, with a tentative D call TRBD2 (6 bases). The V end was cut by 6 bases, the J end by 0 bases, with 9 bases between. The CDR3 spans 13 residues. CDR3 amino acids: CASRPGGSYEQYF. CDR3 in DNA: TGTGCCAGCAGACCCGGGGGCTCCTACGAGCAGTACTTC.

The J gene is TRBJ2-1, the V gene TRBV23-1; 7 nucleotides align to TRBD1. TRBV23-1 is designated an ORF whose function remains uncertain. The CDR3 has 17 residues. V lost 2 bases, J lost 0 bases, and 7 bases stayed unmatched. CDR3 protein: CASSQETGASSYNEQFF. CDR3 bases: TGCGCCAGCAGTCAAGAAACAGGGGCTAGCTCCTACAATGAGCAGTTCTTC.

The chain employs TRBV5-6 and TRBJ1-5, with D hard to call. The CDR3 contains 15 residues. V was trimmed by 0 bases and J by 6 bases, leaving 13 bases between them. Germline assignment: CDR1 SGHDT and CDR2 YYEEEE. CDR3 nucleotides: TGTGCCAGCAGCTTGGAATCGGCGGGTGGTCAGCCCCAGCATTTT. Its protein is CASSLESAGGQPQHF.

Here the CDR3 DNA reads TGTGCCAGCCGATACAGGGAGACTAATGAAAAACTGTTTTTT. This gives the protein CASRYRETNEKLFF. This sequence joins TRBV19 and TRBJ1-4; possible D gene TRBD1, 6 bases. The CDR3 length is 14 residues. Looked up from germline, CDR1 is LNHDA and CDR2 is SQIVND (reference sequence). Trimming left V 9 bases short and J 2 bases short, with 13 bases between.

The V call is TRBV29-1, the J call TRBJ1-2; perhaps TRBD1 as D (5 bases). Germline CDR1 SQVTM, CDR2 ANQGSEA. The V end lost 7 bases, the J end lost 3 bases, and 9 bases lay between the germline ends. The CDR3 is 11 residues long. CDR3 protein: CSATGYYGYTF. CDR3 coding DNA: TGCAGCGCCACAGGATACTATGGCTACACCTTC.

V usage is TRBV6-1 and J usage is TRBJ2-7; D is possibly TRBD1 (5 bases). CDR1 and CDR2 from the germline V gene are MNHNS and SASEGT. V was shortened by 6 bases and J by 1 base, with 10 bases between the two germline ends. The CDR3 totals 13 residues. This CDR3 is CASRDTLSYEQYF. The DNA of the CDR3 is TGTGCCAGCAGGGACACCCTATCCTACGAGCAGTACTTC.

DNA of the CDR3: TGTGCCAGCAGCCTCCGACTAGCGGGGGGCCGCACAGATACGCAGTATTTT. It codes for CASSLRLAGGRTDTQYF. This chain connects TRBV3-1 to TRBJ2-3; TRBD2 agrees at 13 bases. Germline assignment: CDR1 LGHDT and CDR2 YNNKEL (reference sequence). The CDR3 sequence is 17 residues long. V trimming: 4 bases; J trimming: 1 base; junction bases outside the gene matches: 5.

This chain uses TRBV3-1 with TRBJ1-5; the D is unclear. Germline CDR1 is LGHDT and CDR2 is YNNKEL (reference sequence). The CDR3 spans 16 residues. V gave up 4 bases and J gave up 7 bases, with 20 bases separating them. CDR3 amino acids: CASSPDGGPVGQPQHF. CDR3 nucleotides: TGTGCCAGCAGCCCAGACGGAGGCCCCGTGGGCCAGCCCCAGCATTTT.

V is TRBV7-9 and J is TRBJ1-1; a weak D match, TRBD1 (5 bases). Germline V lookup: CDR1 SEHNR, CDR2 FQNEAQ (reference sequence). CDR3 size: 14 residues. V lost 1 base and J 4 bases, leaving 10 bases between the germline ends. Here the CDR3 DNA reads TGTGCCAGCAGCTTAGTCAGGAGGGGCACTGAAGCTTTCTTT. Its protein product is CASSLVRRGTEAFF.

In DNA, the CDR3 is TGCAGTGCTCGGCGAATTGCTGTGATGGGCTACACCTTC. It encodes CSARRIAVMGYTF. The chain joins TRBV20-1 to TRBJ1-2; D is unclear. The CDR3 is made up of 13 amino acids. From germline, CDR1 is DFQATT and CDR2 SNEGSKA (reference sequence). Between the trimmed V and J ends, which lost 5 bases and 8 bases, there was a span of 18 bases.

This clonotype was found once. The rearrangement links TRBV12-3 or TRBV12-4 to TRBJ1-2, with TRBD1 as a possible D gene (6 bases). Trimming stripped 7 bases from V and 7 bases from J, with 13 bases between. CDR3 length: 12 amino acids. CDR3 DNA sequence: TGTGCCAGCATCTGGGGGCGAGGTGGCTACACCTTC. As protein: CASIWGRGGYTF.

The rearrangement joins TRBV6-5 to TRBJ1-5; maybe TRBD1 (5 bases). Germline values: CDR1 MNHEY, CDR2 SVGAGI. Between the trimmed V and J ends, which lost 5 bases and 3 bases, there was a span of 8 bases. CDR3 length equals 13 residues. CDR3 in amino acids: CASSQGDNQPQHF. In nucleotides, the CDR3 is TGTGCCAGCAGTCAAGGGGACAATCAGCCCCAGCATTTT.

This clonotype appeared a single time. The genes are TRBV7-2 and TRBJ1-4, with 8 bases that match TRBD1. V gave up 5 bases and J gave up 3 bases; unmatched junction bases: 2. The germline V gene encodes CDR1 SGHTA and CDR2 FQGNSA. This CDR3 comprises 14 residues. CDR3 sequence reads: CASSTGGPNEKLFF. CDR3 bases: TGTGCCAGCAGCACAGGGGGGCCTAATGAAAAACTGTTTTTT.

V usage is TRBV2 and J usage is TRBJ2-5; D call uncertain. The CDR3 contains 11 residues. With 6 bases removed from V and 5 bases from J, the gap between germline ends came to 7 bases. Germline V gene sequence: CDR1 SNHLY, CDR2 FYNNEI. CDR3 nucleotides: TGTGCCAGCAGCAAGGAGGAGACCCAGTACTTC. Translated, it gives CASSKEETQYF.

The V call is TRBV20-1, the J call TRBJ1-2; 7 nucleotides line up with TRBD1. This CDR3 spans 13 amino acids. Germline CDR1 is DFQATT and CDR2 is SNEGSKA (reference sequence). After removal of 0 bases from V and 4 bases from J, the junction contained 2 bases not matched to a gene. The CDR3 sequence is CSARDRQGYGYTF. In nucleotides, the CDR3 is TGCAGTGCTAGAGACAGACAGGGCTATGGCTACACCTTC.

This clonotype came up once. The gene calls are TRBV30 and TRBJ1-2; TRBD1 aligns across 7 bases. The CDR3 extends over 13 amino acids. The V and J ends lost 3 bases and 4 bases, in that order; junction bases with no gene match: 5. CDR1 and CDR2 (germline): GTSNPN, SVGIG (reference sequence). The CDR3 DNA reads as TGTGCCTGGAGGGGACAGTGGATCTATGGCTACACCTTC. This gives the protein CAWRGQWIYGYTF. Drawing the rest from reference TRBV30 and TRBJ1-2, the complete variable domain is SQTIHQWPATLVQPVGSPLSLECTVEGTSNPNLYWYRQAAGRGLQLLFYSVGIGQISSEVPQNLSASRPQDRQFILSSKKLLLSDSGFYLCAWRGQWIYGYTFGSGTRLTVV.